Below, 11 T cell receptor beta chains from the same sample are listed, as sequenced in a study of blood T cell repertoires in COVID-19. Generated by immunoSEQ multiplex PCR, the TCRdb table keeps only in-frame clones and is missing some. The sample has 200,000 to 300,000 clones; 90% are singletons. Sequencing was done on a sample of peripheral blood. These receptor sequences come from a woman in her forties with acute or convalescent COVID-19.

The chain joins TRBV4-1 to TRBJ1-5; the D gene is possibly TRBD1 (6 bases). The CDR3 is 14 residues long. The ends were cut back, 0 bases at V and 8 bases at J, with 11 bases in the middle. The germline gives CDR1 MGHRA, CDR2 YSYEKL. CDR3 amino acids: CASSQDEGEEPQHF. The CDR3 nucleotides are TGCGCCAGCAGCCAAGATGAGGGGGAAGAGCCCCAGCATTTT.

On this clone itself: Additional DNA sequences in this sample encode the identical CDR3. V is TRBV5-6 and J is TRBJ2-5; 9 bases line up with TRBD1. The CDR3 sequence is 14 residues long. Per the germline V gene, CDR1 is SGHDT and CDR2 is YYEEEE. Trimming cost V 4 bases and J 3 bases; bases outside gene matches: 4. The CDR3 bases are TGTGCCAGCAGCGGCGGACAGGGGAAAGAGACCCAGTACTTC. Amino acid sequence: CASSGGQGKETQYF. The whole variable domain, filled in from reference TRBV5-6 and TRBJ2-5, reads DAGVTQSPTHLIKTRGQQVTLRCSPKSGHDTVSWYQQALGQGPQFIFQYYEEEERQRGNFPDRFSGHQFPNYSSELNVNALLLGDSALYLCASSGGQGKETQYFGPGTRLLVL.

This chain connects TRBV28 to TRBJ2-1; 8 bases fit TRBD2. CDR1 is MDHEN and CDR2 is SYDVKM in the germline V gene. The CDR3 covers 17 residues. Germline trimming cut 5 bases from V and 2 bases from J; bases unmatched to any gene: 11. CDR3 DNA: TGTGCCAGCAGTGGAAGCGGGGGCCCTCTGCCCTACAATGAGCAGTTCTTC. This gives the protein CASSGSGGPLPYNEQFF.

The chain uses TRBV30 and TRBJ1-2, with 7 bases aligning to TRBD1. Germline trimming cut 0 bases from V and 7 bases from J; bases unmatched to any gene: 14. The CDR3 runs 16 residues. Germline assignment: CDR1 GTSNPN and CDR2 SVGIG (reference sequence). In nucleotides, the CDR3 is TGTGCCTGGAGTGTTACAGGCAGGGGGGACATGGGTGGCTACACCTTC. This gives the protein CAWSVTGRGDMGGYTF.

In its sample, this clone was seen once. V usage is TRBV6-1 and J usage is TRBJ1-5, with D unclear. Looked up from germline, CDR1 is MNHNS and CDR2 is SASEGT. Trimming stripped 1 base from V and 5 bases from J, with 9 bases between. The CDR3 is made up of 14 amino acids. CDR3 DNA sequence: TGTGCCAGCAGTGAAGGTCTAAACCATCAGCCCCAGCATTTT. Its translation is CASSEGLNHQPQHF.

The CDR3: CASSLGTSGGAYNEQFF. The CDR3 coding sequence is TGCGCCAGCAGCTTGGGAACCTCAGGGGGCGCCTACAATGAGCAGTTCTTC. The chain recombines TRBV5-1 with TRBJ2-1; TRBD1 aligns across 8 bases. V gave up 0 bases and J gave up 2 bases; unmatched junction bases: 7. Per germline, CDR1 SGHRS and CDR2 YFSETQ. The CDR3 covers 17 residues.

This chain uses TRBV9 with TRBJ2-2; 8 bases map to TRBD1. Germline CDR1 is SGDLS and CDR2 is YYNGEE. The CDR3 runs 16 residues. With 6 bases clipped from V and 0 bases from J, the junction kept 7 bases outside the gene matches. The DNA for the CDR3 is TGTGCCAGCACCCCCGGACAGGGCGCGAACACCGGGGAGCTGTTTTTT. Its protein product is CASTPGQGANTGELFF.

The chain joins TRBV14 to TRBJ1-2, with D perhaps TRBD1 (6 bases). Germline-derived CDR1 and CDR2 are SGHDN and FVKESK. The CDR3 contains 16 residues. The V and J ends lost 1 base and 8 bases respectively, with 20 bases between them. CDR3: CASSQAGTRGGKGYTF. The CDR3 nucleotides are TGTGCCAGCAGCCAAGCGGGGACCCGAGGGGGAAAAGGCTACACCTTC.

The chain joins TRBV9 to TRBJ1-3; D is perhaps TRBD1 (6 bases). The CDR3 length is 17 residues. The germline CDR1 and CDR2 sequences are SGDLS and YYNGEE. V was clipped by 0 bases and J by 7 bases, with 20 bases between them. CDR3 coding DNA: TGTGCCAGCAGCGTAGGTTCAGGGGCACCCCCGGGGAACACCATATATTTT. Translation: CASSVGSGAPPGNTIYF.

This rearrangement joins TRBV9 to TRBJ2-3; 9 bases fit TRBD1. CDR1 is SGDLS, CDR2 YYNGEE, per germline. J gave up 4 bases and V 3 bases, and 0 bases lay outside the gene matches. This CDR3 comprises 13 residues. CDR3 sequence reads: CASSGDRADTQYF. The CDR3 DNA sequence: TGTGCCAGCAGCGGGGACAGGGCAGATACGCAGTATTTT.

V and J are TRBV2 and TRBJ2-7, with D uncertain. V lost 4 bases and J 1 base, leaving 14 bases between the germline ends. The CDR3 length is 15 residues. Germline lookup yields CDR1 SNHLY and CDR2 FYNNEI. The CDR3 DNA reads TGTGCCAGCAGTGTAGGCGGCCTACTGTCCTACGAGCAGTACGTC. This sequence encodes CASSVGGLLSYEQYV.